This T cell receptor beta chain came from a study of T cells in Graves' hyperthyroidism and ophthalmopathy. Turning to the study itself: At initial diagnosis, before any treatment had begun, peripheral blood was obtained.

Findings and caveats of the study: Researchers found most expanded thyroid clonotypes above 0.001 in blood as well.

About this clonotype: Its target is unknown.

RNA transcripts served as the template for amplifying TCR beta CDR3 regions. TCR CDR3 regions were first amplified by RT-PCR with HTBI primers. One entry per CDR3 protein results from TCRdb running MiXCR on the multiplex PCR reads. Counted here are around 400,000 distinct CDR3 sequences, about 12% occurring once; the ten biggest clones make up 9.2%. J gave up 6 bases and V 0 bases, and 6 bases lay outside the gene matches. Germline CDR1 and CDR2: SGHNT and YYREEE (reference sequence). The length of the CDR3 is 16 residues. The J gene is TRBJ2-5, the V gene TRBV5-4, with TRBD1 matching over 12 bases. The sequence came from a woman between 18 and 29 years old with Graves' hyperthyroidism. Sequenced material: blood. In DNA, the CDR3 is TGTGCCAGCAGCTTGGAGGGGACAGGGGGCAAAAAGACCCAGTACTTC. Amino acid sequence: CASSLEGTGGKKTQYF. The full variable domain, rest sourced from reference TRBV5-4 and TRBJ2-5, is ETGVTQSPTHLIKTRGQQVTLRCSSQSGHNTVSWYQQALGQGPQFIFQYYREEENGRGNFPPRFSGLQFPNYSSELNVNALELDDSALYLCASSLEGTGGKKTQYFGPGTRLLVL.